This entry describes one T cell receptor beta chain. These data are taken from a study of cytomegalovirus exposure and HLA in healthy donors. The PCR made use of 60 Vbeta and 13 Jbeta primers. Profiled with immunoSEQ multiplex PCR; TCRdb holds only in-frame clones, not every one. This table holds 120,000 to 150,000 clones, 76% found once. Per germline, CDR1 SGHDT and CDR2 YYEEEE. The CDR3 contains 15 residues. The ends were cut back, 1 base at V and 0 bases at J, with 9 bases in the middle. The sequencing input was PBMCs. This TCR was sampled from a man aged 35-49 years in good health and CMV-seronegative. The chain links TRBV5-6 to TRBJ2-3; D may be TRBD2 (6 bases). For the CDR3, the DNA is TGTGCCAGCAGCTTGATTAGCGGAAGCACAGATACGCAGTATTTT. Translation: CASSLISGSTDTQYF. Based on the CDR3 plus reference TRBV5-6 and TRBJ2-3, the full variable domain is DAGVTQSPTHLIKTRGQQVTLRCSPKSGHDTVSWYQQALGQGPQFIFQYYEEEERQRGNFPDRFSGHQFPNYSSELNVNALLLGDSALYLCASSLISGSTDTQYFGPGTRLTVL.